Presented here are 9 T cell receptor beta chains from one specimen sequenced in a study of early T cells in non-severe SARS-CoV-2 infection. Using its own MiXCR run on the 5' RACE reads, TCRdb lists one record per CDR3 protein. The data show around 64,000 distinct CDR3 sequences, about an eighth seen once. The material was whole blood, obtained at baseline. Source of these receptors: an adult who was a healthcare worker with PCR-confirmed SARS-CoV-2 infection or an uninfected control (not recorded which).

The rearrangement uses TRBV5-1 and TRBJ1-2; D is uncertain. Germline loops: CDR1 SGHRS, CDR2 YFSETQ. The V end was cut by 2 bases, the J end by 6 bases, with 23 bases between. This CDR3 contains 17 residues. In DNA, the CDR3 is TGCGCCAGCAGCTTAGAGCCCGGCGGGTCGCTCAGTGATGGCTACACCTTC. Amino acid sequence: CASSLEPGGSLSDGYTF.

The V and J genes are TRBV12-3 or TRBV12-4 and TRBJ2-1, with 12 positions matching TRBD2. The CDR3 extends over 17 amino acids. V dropped 6 bases and J dropped 10; count of bases not matched to a gene: 16. In DNA form, the CDR3 reads TGTGCCAGCAGCTCGAGATTGACTAGCGGGAGAGGGTCCGAGCAGTTCTTC. It translates to CASSSRLTSGRGSEQFF.

The chain carries TRBV20-1 and TRBJ2-1; TRBD2 agrees at 11 bases. The CDR3 extends over 14 amino acids. V lost 3 bases and J lost 10; bases outside the gene matches: 8. Germline assignment: CDR1 DFQATT and CDR2 SNEGSKA (reference sequence). The CDR3 region is CSASELAGVGEQFF. CDR3 in DNA: TGCAGTGCTAGTGAACTAGCGGGAGTGGGGGAGCAGTTCTTC.

The table lists this clonotype with many counts. J is TRBJ1-5 and V is TRBV18, with D perhaps matching TRBD1 (5 bases). The CDR3 covers 15 residues. Trimming pared 1 base from V and 4 bases from J, leaving 11 bases between. The germline CDR1 and CDR2 sequences are KGHSH and LQKENI. This CDR3 is CASSPLGRQNQPQHF. DNA for the CDR3: TGTGCCAGCTCACCACTGGGGCGGCAAAATCAGCCCCAGCATTTT.

This clonotype was counted many times. The rearrangement uses TRBV4-3 and TRBJ2-5; unclear D gene. Per germline, CDR1 LGHNA and CDR2 YSLEER. The germline V and J ends were trimmed by 4 bases and 0 bases, with 9 bases remaining between them. There are 14 residues in the CDR3. The CDR3 here is CASSRNKYQETQYF. The CDR3 DNA is TGCGCCAGCAGCCGCAACAAGTACCAAGAGACCCAGTACTTC.

This clonotype was found many times. The CDR3 reads CASSMSGSNQPQHF. In DNA, the CDR3 is TGTGCCAGCAGTATGTCAGGTAGCAATCAGCCCCAGCATTTT. This sequence joins TRBV6-2 or TRBV6-3 and TRBJ1-5; D is undetermined. The CDR3 extends over 14 amino acids. Trimming took off 5 bases at V and 0 bases at J, with 8 bases between the two ends. Germline assignment: CDR1 MNHEY and CDR2 SVGEGT.

The chain joins TRBV29-1 to TRBJ2-1, with 7 bases aligning to TRBD2. V was clipped by 7 bases and J by 2 bases; unmatched bases: 8. The CDR3 is made up of 14 amino acids. The germline CDR1 and CDR2 sequences are SQVTM and ANQGSEA. CDR3 coding DNA: TGCAGCGGCCGGAGCGGGACGGCCTACAATGAGCAGTTCTTC. Protein product: CSGRSGTAYNEQFF.

The V call is TRBV7-6, the J call TRBJ2-1; a weak D match, TRBD2 (7 bases). This CDR3 contains 16 residues. V dropped 4 bases and J dropped 6 bases, with 19 bases sitting between them. Germline loops: CDR1 SGHVS, CDR2 FNYEAQ. Here the CDR3 DNA reads TGTGCCAGCAGCTCGCCCTTAGGGGGGAGGGCCAATGAGCAGTTCTTC. It translates to CASSSPLGGRANEQFF.

This clonotype showed up just a few times. The gene calls are TRBV24-1 and TRBJ2-2; D is perhaps TRBD1 (6 bases). CDR3 size: 15 residues. The germline V gene encodes CDR1 KGHDR and CDR2 SFDVKD. Trimming removed 7 bases from V and 4 bases from J, with 15 bases in between. CDR3 region: CATRGAQGPTGELFF. For the CDR3, the DNA is TGTGCCACCAGGGGAGCACAGGGACCCACCGGGGAGCTGTTTTTT.